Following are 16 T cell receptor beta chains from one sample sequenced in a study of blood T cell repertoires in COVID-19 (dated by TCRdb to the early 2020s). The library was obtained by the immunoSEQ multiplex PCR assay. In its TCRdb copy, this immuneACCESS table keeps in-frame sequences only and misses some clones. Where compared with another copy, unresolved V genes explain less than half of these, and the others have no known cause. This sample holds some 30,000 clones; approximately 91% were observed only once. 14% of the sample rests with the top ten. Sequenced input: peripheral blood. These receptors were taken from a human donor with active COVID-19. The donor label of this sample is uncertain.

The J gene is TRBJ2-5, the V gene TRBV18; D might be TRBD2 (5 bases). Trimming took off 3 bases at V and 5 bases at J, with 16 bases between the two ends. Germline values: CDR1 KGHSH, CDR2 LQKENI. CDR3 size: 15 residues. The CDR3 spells CASSPLGQRSETQYF. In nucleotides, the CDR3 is TGTGCCAGCTCACCTTTAGGGCAGCGGTCGGAGACCCAGTACTTC.

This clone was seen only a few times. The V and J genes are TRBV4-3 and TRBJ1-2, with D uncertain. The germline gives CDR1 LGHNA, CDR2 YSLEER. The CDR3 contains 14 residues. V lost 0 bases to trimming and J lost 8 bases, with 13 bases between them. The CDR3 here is CASSQDHGVGGYTF. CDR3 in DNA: TGCGCCAGCAGCCAAGATCACGGGGTAGGCGGCTACACCTTC.

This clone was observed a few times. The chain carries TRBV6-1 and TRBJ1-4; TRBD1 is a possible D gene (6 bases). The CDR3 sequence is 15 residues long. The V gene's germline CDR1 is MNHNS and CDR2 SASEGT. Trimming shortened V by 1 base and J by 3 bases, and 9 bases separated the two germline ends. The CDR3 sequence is CASSEEGGANEKLFF. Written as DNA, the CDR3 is TGTGCCAGCAGTGAAGAGGGGGGGGCTAATGAAAAACTGTTTTTT.

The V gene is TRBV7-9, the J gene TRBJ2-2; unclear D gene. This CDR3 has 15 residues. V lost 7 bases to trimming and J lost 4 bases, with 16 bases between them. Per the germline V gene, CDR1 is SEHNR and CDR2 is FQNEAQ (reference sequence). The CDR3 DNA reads TGTGCCAGCACCGCACTTAGAGACTTCACCGGGGAGCTGTTTTTT. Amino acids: CASTALRDFTGELFF.

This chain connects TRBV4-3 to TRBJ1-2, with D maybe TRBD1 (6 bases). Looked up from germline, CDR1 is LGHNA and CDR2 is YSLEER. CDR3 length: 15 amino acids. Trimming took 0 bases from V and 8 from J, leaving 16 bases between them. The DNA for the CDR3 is TGCGCCAGCAGCCAAGATGAAATGGGGGCGCAGGGCTACACCTTC. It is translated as CASSQDEMGAQGYTF.

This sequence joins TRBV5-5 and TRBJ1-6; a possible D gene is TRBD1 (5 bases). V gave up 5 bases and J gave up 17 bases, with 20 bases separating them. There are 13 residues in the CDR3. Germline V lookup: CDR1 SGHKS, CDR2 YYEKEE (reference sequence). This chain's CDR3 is CASRIPAGNEFHF. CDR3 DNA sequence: TGTGCCAGCAGGATTCCCGCAGGGAACGAGTTCCACTTT.

This chain's CDR3 is CASSPRTSGGYNEQFF. CDR3 nucleotides: TGTGCCAGCAGCCCCAGGACTAGCGGGGGTTACAATGAGCAGTTCTTC. The rearrangement links TRBV7-8 to TRBJ2-1; the match to TRBD2 covers 13 bases. Germline V CDR1 and CDR2: SGHVS, FQNEAQ. Losses at the gene ends were 5 bases for V and 4 bases for J; bases not matched to a gene: 5. This CDR3 comprises 16 residues.

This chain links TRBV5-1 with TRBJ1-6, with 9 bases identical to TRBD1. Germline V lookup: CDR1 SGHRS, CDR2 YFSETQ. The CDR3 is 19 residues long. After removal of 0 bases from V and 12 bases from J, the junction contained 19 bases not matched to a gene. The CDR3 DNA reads TGCGCCAGCAGCTTGGTCCTGGGGGACAGGGAATCGGCGAGCTTACCCCTCCACTTT. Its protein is CASSLVLGDRESASLPLHF.

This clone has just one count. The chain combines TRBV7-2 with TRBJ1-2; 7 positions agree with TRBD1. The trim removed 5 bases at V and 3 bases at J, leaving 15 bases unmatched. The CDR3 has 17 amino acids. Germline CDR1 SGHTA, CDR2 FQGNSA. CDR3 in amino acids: CASSPNGRGDSHYGYTF. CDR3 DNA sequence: TGTGCCAGCAGCCCTAACGGTAGAGGGGACAGCCACTATGGCTACACCTTC.

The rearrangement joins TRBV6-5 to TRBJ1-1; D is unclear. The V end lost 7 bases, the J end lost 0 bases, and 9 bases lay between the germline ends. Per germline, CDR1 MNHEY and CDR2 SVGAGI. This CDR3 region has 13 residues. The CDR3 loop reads CASIGWMNTEAFF. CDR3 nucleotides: TGTGCCAGCATCGGGTGGATGAACACTGAAGCTTTCTTT.

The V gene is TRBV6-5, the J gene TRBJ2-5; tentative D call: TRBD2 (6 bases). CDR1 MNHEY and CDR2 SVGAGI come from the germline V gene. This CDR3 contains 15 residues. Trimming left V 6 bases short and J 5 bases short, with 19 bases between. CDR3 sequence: CASRAYGGWGETQYF. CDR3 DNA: TGTGCCAGCAGGGCCTACGGGGGTTGGGGGGAGACCCAGTACTTC.

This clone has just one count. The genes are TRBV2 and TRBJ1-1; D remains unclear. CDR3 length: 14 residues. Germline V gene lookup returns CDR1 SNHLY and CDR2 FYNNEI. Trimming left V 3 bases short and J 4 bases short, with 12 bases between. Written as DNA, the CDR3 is TGTGCCAGCAGTGAGGAACAGATCTTCACTGAAGCTTTCTTT. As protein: CASSEEQIFTEAFF.

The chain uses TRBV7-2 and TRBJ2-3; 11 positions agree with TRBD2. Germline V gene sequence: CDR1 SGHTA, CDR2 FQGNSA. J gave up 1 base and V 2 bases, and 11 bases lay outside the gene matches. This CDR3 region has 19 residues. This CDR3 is CASSLQPPRLAGRTDTQYF. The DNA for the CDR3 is TGTGCCAGCAGCTTACAACCGCCTAGACTAGCGGGGCGCACAGATACGCAGTATTTT.

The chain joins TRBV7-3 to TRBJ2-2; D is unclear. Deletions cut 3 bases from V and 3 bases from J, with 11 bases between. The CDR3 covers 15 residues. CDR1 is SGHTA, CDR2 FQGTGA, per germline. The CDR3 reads CASSFTDSYTGELFF. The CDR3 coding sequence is TGTGCCAGCAGCTTCACTGATTCTTACACCGGGGAGCTGTTTTTT.

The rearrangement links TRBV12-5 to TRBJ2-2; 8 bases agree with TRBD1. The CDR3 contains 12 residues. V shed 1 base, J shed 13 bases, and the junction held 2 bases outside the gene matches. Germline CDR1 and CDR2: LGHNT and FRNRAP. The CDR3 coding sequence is TGTGCTAGTGGTTTGGCAGGGGGCGGGCTGTTTTTT. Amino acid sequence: CASGLAGGGLFF. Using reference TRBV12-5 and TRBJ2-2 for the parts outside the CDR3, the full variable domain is DARVTQTPRHKVTEMGQEVTMRCQPILGHNTVFWYRQTMMQGLELLAYFRNRAPLDDSGMPKDRFSAEMPDATLATLKIQPSEPRDSAVYFCASGLAGGGLFFGEGSRLTVL.

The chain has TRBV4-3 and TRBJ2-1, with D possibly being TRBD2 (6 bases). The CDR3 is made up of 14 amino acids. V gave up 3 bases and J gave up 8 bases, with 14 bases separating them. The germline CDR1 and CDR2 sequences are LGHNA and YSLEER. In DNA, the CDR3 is TGCGCCAGCAGCCATGACGGGCCGGGAGATGAGCAGTTCTTC. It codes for CASSHDGPGDEQFF.